A single T cell receptor (beta chain) is shown here with its context. Between the trimmed V and J ends, which lost 0 bases and 8 bases, there was a span of 11 bases. CDR1 and CDR2 (germline): LGHNA, YSLEER. There are 15 residues in the CDR3. Authors' data handling: Reference gene primer amplification yielded estimated nucleated cell counts. Assay: immunoSEQ multiplex PCR; the TCRdb copy retains only in-frame clones and omits some. V and J calls and clone size are as listed in that table; D and trimming were resolved from the DNA. The table records 200,000 to 250,000 clones, 84% of them present only once. This sample is part of a study of blood T cell repertoires in COVID-19. Study overall: Acute and convalescent COVID-19 samples came from the United States, Italy and Spain. In each case, the material was cDNA or gDNA derived from T cells, B-cell-depleted T cells, or PBMCs.

This TCR came from a woman aged 55 to 70 who had recovered from COVID-19. The sample taken for sequencing was peripheral blood. This chain links TRBV4-3 with TRBJ1-6; possibly TRBD1 for D (6 bases). Here the CDR3 reads CASSQDGGMYSPLHF. The CDR3 DNA is TGCGCCAGCAGCCAAGATGGGGGCATGTATTCACCCCTCCACTTT.